This T cell receptor (beta chain) was captured in a study of TIL therapy for anti-PD-1-resistant metastatic lung cancer (dated by TCRdb to the early 2020s). For the wider study: Tumors were harvested before any PD-1/PD-L1 blockade; patients then received nivolumab, and those progressing received lymphodepletion, expanded TIL infusion and IL-2. Enrolled patients had a median age of almost 55 years (range about 35-80) and a median tumor PD-L1 proportion score of approximately 6.6%. Most of the cohort had lung adenocarcinoma, including a handful of EGFR-mutant tumors and two ALK-rearranged tumors, and half of the patients were either current or former smokers. A median non-synonymous tumor mutation burden of over 1.2 mutations per megabase was determined across the cohort by whole-exome sequencing. Tumor and peripheral blood T cell receptor beta sequencing was used to track clonotypes across tumor, expanded TIL product and serial blood samples.

TCR beta CDR3 regions were amplified from genomic DNA with the immunoSEQ v3 hsTCRB kit using bias-controlled multiplex PCR. The TCR libraries were sequenced on an Illumina NextSeq 500 to 2 million to 2.5 million read pairs for survey level or roughly 5-6.5 million read pairs for deep level. Processing in the source paper ran as follows. Clonality was reported by immunoSEQ Analyzer software, which also assigned V, D and J genes and filtered out non-productive sequences. Repertoires were compared by productive Simpson clonality and by the Morisita overlap index of productive TRB rearrangements between infused TIL and blood. For each clone in blood, the absolute clonotype count was estimated by multiplying the lymphocyte count by the CD3+ fraction and by the clone's productive frequency. TCRdb provides this immuneACCESS table in a form limited to in-frame rearrangements. Some clones are lacking; in checked studies, under half of them reflect an unresolved V gene, and why the rest are absent is not known. V and J calls and clone size are as listed in that table; D and trimming were resolved from the DNA. Across this sample there are just over 45,000 clones, with 79% seen only once. The ten largest clones capture more than 12% of the sample.

The meaning of the sample's time point label: pre-treatment sample, taken before nivolumab and TIL therapy. Adults with stage 4 NSCLC were enrolled in a dual-center phase I trial from October 2017 to early 2020. Samples came from a single-arm, open-label phase I trial of tumor-infiltrating lymphocyte therapy with nivolumab in advanced non-small cell lung cancer. Blood mononuclear cells were isolated from EDTA tubes by Ficoll gradient and were snap-frozen as pellets, and DNA was extracted with a Qiagen mini-prep kit. Note on this clone: The antigen it recognizes is unknown. Base qualities are missing; no much larger clone stands one base away.

The germline V gene gives CDR1 as MNHEY and CDR2 as SVGAGI. V and J are trimmed by 6 bases and 3 bases, and the gene matches miss 6 bases of the junction. Its CDR3 holds 14 amino acids, cysteine through phenylalanine. Only the CDR3 DNA stays, 42 bases, in frame from base 1. Points the paper makes about the study in general: The study protocol defined all tumor marker inferences as exploratory. Because the cohort was highly selected, with more treatment-naive, never-smoker and oncogene-addicted patients than is typical, generalizability is limited. Infused TIL clonotypes partially replaced the baseline peripheral repertoire then decayed over months, with no apparent association between persistence and response.

This clonotype was obtained from a man in his 70s with non-small cell lung cancer. Sequencing used blood, obtained at baseline. The chain is encoded by TRBV6-5 joined to TRBJ2-3, with 7 middle bases fitting TRBD2. The base sequence is TGTGCCAGCAGAAGAAGGACTAGAACAGATACGCAGTATTTT. This gives the protein CASRRRTRTDTQYF.